Sequencing of this T cell receptor (beta chain) was carried out in a study of T cells after yellow fever vaccination. The length of the CDR3 is 16 residues. V lost 3 bases, J lost 2 bases, and 10 bases stayed unmatched. CDR1 and CDR2 (germline): DFQATT, SNEGSKA (reference sequence). TCRdb re-called the 5' RACE reads through MiXCR, storing one row per CDR3 protein. The sample carries about 260,000 distinct CDR3 sequences, 13% recorded once. Specimen: CD4+ T cells sorted from PBMCs, collected 45 days after the yellow fever booster vaccination. V is TRBV20-1 and J is TRBJ2-3, with 8 nucleotides matching TRBD2. This receptor was identified in a man aged 25-45 years who received the YFV17D yellow fever vaccine. CDR3 protein: CSARAELAGNTDTQYF. CDR3 in DNA: TGCAGTGCTAGGGCCGAATTAGCGGGAAACACAGATACGCAGTATTTT.